Presented here are 21 T cell receptor beta chains from one specimen sequenced in a study of blood T cell repertoires in COVID-19. This table comes from immunoSEQ multiplex PCR, and its TCRdb copy is limited to in-frame clones, with some not included. The sample shows about 98,000 clones, approximately 81% of them seen only once. Sequencing used peripheral blood. These receptors originate from a woman of 80 years or more with acute or convalescent COVID-19.

This chain connects TRBV2 to TRBJ1-2, with 9 bases fitting TRBD1. Germline CDR1 reads SNHLY; CDR2 reads FYNNEI. V lost 4 bases to trimming and J lost 4 bases; unmatched junction nucleotides: 7. The CDR3 extends over 15 amino acids. CDR3 bases: TGTGCCAGCAGTGCCGGGACAGGGTATACCTATGGCTACACCTTC. Protein sequence: CASSAGTGYTYGYTF.

The chain carries TRBV4-3 and TRBJ1-4; 8 nucleotides align to TRBD1. The V gene's germline CDR1 is LGHNA and CDR2 YSLEER. The CDR3 totals 16 residues. Trimming removed 0 bases from V and 3 bases from J; junction bases left unmatched: 3. CDR3 residues: CASSQDTDRANEKLFF. The CDR3 region has the DNA TGCGCCAGCAGCCAAGATACGGACAGGGCTAATGAAAAACTGTTTTTT.

V and J are TRBV10-3 and TRBJ1-2; weak D call: TRBD1 (6 bases). The CDR3 contains 15 residues. Trimming cost V 0 bases and J 3 bases, with 11 bases left between them. CDR1 and CDR2 from the germline V gene are ENHRY and SYGVKD. The CDR3 region has the DNA TGTGCCATCAGTGAGTCCGGACAGAGATACTATGGCTACACCTTC. Translation: CAISESGQRYYGYTF.

The chain has TRBV6-5 and TRBJ1-1, with 7 bases that match TRBD1. CDR1 and CDR2 (germline): MNHEY, SVGAGI. This CDR3 comprises 15 residues. The ends lost 0 bases at V and 0 bases at J; junction bases unmatched: 1. The CDR3 spells CASSYSGTVNTEAFF. CDR3 sequence (DNA): TGTGCCAGCAGTTACTCCGGGACAGTGAACACTGAAGCTTTCTTT.

The chain is built from TRBV18 and TRBJ1-1; 10 bases are a match to TRBD1. Germline lookup yields CDR1 KGHSH and CDR2 LQKENI. With V trimmed by 3 bases and J by 8 bases, 18 bases remained unmatched. The CDR3 extends over 18 amino acids. The DNA of the CDR3 is TGTGCCAGCTCACCTTTTCCGGGACAGGGGCAGTATGAGACAGAAGCTTTCTTT. This encodes CASSPFPGQGQYETEAFF. The full variable domain, with the rest looked up from reference TRBV18 and TRBJ1-1, is NAGVMQNPRHLVRRRGQEARLRCSPMKGHSHVYWYRQLPEEGLKFMVYLQKENIIDESGMPKERFSAEFPKEGPSILRIQQVVRGDSAAYFCASSPFPGQGQYETEAFFGQGTRLTVV.

This clone appeared a single time. The chain joins TRBV29-1 to TRBJ1-2; maybe TRBD1 (5 bases). Germline V gives CDR1 SQVTM, CDR2 ANQGSEA. The CDR3 is made up of 12 amino acids. This CDR3 reads CSGGGANYGYTF. CDR3 bases: TGCAGTGGCGGGGGGGCTAACTATGGCTACACCTTC.

The chain uses TRBV2 and TRBJ1-5, with unresolved D. V shed 3 bases and J shed 4 bases, with 13 bases lying between them. The CDR3 is 15 residues long. CDR1 is SNHLY and CDR2 is FYNNEI in the germline V gene. The CDR3 region is CASSDRGRANQPQHF. The CDR3 coding sequence is TGTGCCAGCAGTGACCGAGGGAGGGCTAATCAGCCCCAGCATTTT.

Worth noting for this clone: Distinct nucleotide sequences in the sample also encode this CDR3. The rearrangement uses TRBV6-2 or TRBV6-3 and TRBJ1-6; TRBD1 matches 7 bases. The ends lost 0 bases at V and 7 bases at J; junction bases unmatched: 3. Germline CDR1 MNHEY, CDR2 SVGEGT. This CDR3 contains 15 residues. The CDR3 reads CASSYSTGLNSPLHF. The CDR3 bases are TGTGCCAGCAGTTACTCGACAGGGTTAAATTCACCCCTCCACTTT.

The chain has TRBV6-2 or TRBV6-3 and TRBJ2-6; 8 positions agree with TRBD1. CDR3 length equals 19 residues. The V and J ends lost 2 bases and 2 bases, in that order; junction bases with no gene match: 11. Looked up from germline, CDR1 is MNHEY and CDR2 is SVGEGT. CDR3 coding DNA: TGTGCCAGCAGTTACATCAGGGGGCGCGGGTCGCCTGGGGCCAACGTCCTGACTTTC. Translating gives CASSYIRGRGSPGANVLTF.

This chain uses TRBV28 with TRBJ2-3, with 10 bases lining up with TRBD2. The ends lost 1 base at V and 3 bases at J; junction bases unmatched: 7. CDR1 and CDR2 from the germline V gene are MDHEN and SYDVKM. This CDR3 has 17 residues. The CDR3: CASSLSPSGGSTDTQYF. DNA of the CDR3: TGTGCCAGCAGTTTATCTCCTAGCGGGGGCTCAACAGATACGCAGTATTTT.

This clone was detected once. The chain is built from TRBV29-1 and TRBJ2-1, with 9 bases lining up with TRBD2. Germline trimming cut 4 bases from V and 0 bases from J; bases unmatched to any gene: 1. The germline V gene has CDR1 SQVTM and CDR2 ANQGSEA. There are 14 residues in the CDR3. The DNA for the CDR3 is TGCAGCGTTGTGACTAGCGGCTCCTACAATGAGCAGTTCTTC. Translating gives CSVVTSGSYNEQFF.

This clone was found once. The chain employs TRBV9 and TRBJ1-1; D remains ambiguous. The V end was cut by 0 bases, the J end by 4 bases, with 4 bases between. Germline V gives CDR1 SGDLS, CDR2 YYNGEE. The CDR3 totals 12 residues. CDR3 in amino acids: CASSVAGTEAFF. In DNA form, the CDR3 reads TGTGCCAGCAGCGTAGCCGGCACTGAAGCTTTCTTT.

The chain uses TRBV9 and TRBJ1-2, with TRBD1 matching 7 bases. J gave up 0 bases and V 0 bases, and 2 bases lay outside the gene matches. Germline values: CDR1 SGDLS, CDR2 YYNGEE. The CDR3 is made up of 15 amino acids. Here the CDR3 DNA reads TGTGCCAGCAGCGTAGGGACAGGACCTAACTATGGCTACACCTTC. Translation gives CASSVGTGPNYGYTF.

The V and J genes are TRBV7-2 and TRBJ2-3; perhaps TRBD2 as D (5 bases). Trimming shortened V by 3 bases and J by 4 bases, and 8 bases separated the two germline ends. Germline CDR1 is SGHTA and CDR2 is FQGNSA. This CDR3 has 13 residues. CDR3 DNA sequence: TGTGCCAGCAGCTTGGGGAGATCAGATACGCAGTATTTT. This gives the protein CASSLGRSDTQYF.

The rearrangement links TRBV5-4 to TRBJ2-3, with D possibly being TRBD2 (6 bases). V dropped 2 bases and J dropped 1 base, with 11 bases sitting between them. In germline, CDR1 is SGHNT, CDR2 YYREEE (reference sequence). The CDR3 covers 15 residues. This chain's CDR3 is CASSLVRGGTDTQYF. The CDR3 DNA follows: TGTGCCAGCAGCTTAGTTCGCGGGGGCACAGATACGCAGTATTTT.

The chain couples TRBV19 to TRBJ1-2, with 8 bases fitting TRBD1. The CDR3 has 13 residues. Trimming at V came to 9 bases and at J to 3 bases, leaving 6 bases not matched to a gene. The germline CDR1 and CDR2 sequences are LNHDA and SQIVND (reference sequence). CDR3 protein: CASQGARDYGYTF. CDR3 sequence (DNA): TGTGCCAGCCAGGGGGCGCGGGACTATGGCTACACCTTC.

In its sample, this clone was seen once. The J gene is TRBJ2-3, the V gene TRBV5-1; 7 nucleotides align to TRBD1. CDR3 length equals 16 residues. Germline CDR1 is SGHRS and CDR2 is YFSETQ. After removal of 4 bases from V and 2 bases from J, the junction contained 10 bases not matched to a gene. The CDR3 DNA reads as TGCGCCAGCAGCGACCCTCCGGGACAGATCACAGATACGCAGTATTTT. It is translated as CASSDPPGQITDTQYF.

The V gene is TRBV11-3, the J gene TRBJ2-3; 7 bases agree with TRBD1. This CDR3 spans 16 amino acids. J gave up 0 bases and V 1 base, and 4 bases lay outside the gene matches. CDR1 SGHNT and CDR2 YENEEA come from the germline V gene. CDR3 nucleotide sequence: TGTGCCAGCAGCTTAGGGGGGACAGCTAGCACAGATACGCAGTATTTT. Translated, it gives CASSLGGTASTDTQYF.

V gene TRBV19 combines with J gene TRBJ1-6, with TRBD1 as a possible D gene (6 bases). Germline-derived CDR1 and CDR2 are LNHDA and SQIVND (reference sequence). The ends were cut back, 6 bases at V and 3 bases at J, with 9 bases in the middle. This CDR3 comprises 14 residues. The CDR3 reads CASSQDSYNSPLHF. CDR3 in DNA: TGTGCCAGTAGCCAGGACAGCTATAATTCACCCCTCCACTTT.

This clone was recorded a few times. The chain is built from TRBV10-1 and TRBJ2-1, with 13 bases fitting TRBD2. CDR3 size: 19 residues. Germline V CDR1 and CDR2: WNHNN, SYGVQD (reference sequence). Trimming cost V 0 bases and J 7 bases; bases outside gene matches: 12. The CDR3 spells CASSESPSPTSGGINEQFF. DNA of the CDR3: TGCGCCAGCAGTGAGTCCCCTAGCCCGACTAGCGGGGGGATTAATGAGCAGTTCTTC.

V and J are TRBV27 and TRBJ2-5; 8 nucleotides agree with TRBD1. Germline CDR1 MNHEY, CDR2 SMNVEV (reference sequence). V shed 4 bases and J 7 bases; nucleotides not matched to a gene: 8. The length of the CDR3 is 14 residues. CDR3 loop: CASSSRDRTGTQYF. In nucleotides, the CDR3 is TGTGCCAGCAGTTCGCGGGACAGGACTGGGACCCAGTACTTC.